This entry concerns a single TCR beta chain. The antigen is not known. The PCR was carried out with 60 Vbeta primers and 13 Jbeta primers. TCRdb's copy holds only in-frame clones and misses some; the assay was immunoSEQ multiplex PCR. The data show about 130,000 clones, around 70% seen once. The sample belongs to a study of cytomegalovirus exposure and HLA in healthy donors. Study information: One earlier analysis, a look at 150 million to 200 million T cells, found around 110 million unique TCR beta sequences.

Study observations and caveats: TCR beta sequences numbering fewer than 20,000 were associated with HLA alleles at 0.05 false discovery rate in a later analysis.

CDR3 length: 17 residues. V was shortened by 2 bases and J by 2 bases, with 16 bases between the two germline ends. Germline-derived CDR1 and CDR2 are PRHDT and FYEKMQ (reference sequence). The donors, nominally healthy at sampling, likely had unrecorded immune exposures. The TCR originated in a woman aged 55-70 years in good health and CMV-seropositive. Sequenced input: PBMCs. This chain connects TRBV13 to TRBJ1-5; D may be TRBD1 (5 bases). The CDR3, as DNA: TGTGCCAGCAGCTTAAAGGGTTGGGGAGGGGGCAATCAGCCCCAGCATTTT. This sequence encodes CASSLKGWGGGNQPQHF.